The 24 T cell receptor beta chains reported below all come from one sample, sequenced in a study of T cells after yellow fever vaccination. TCRdb ran MiXCR on the 5' RACE reads and lists one entry per CDR3 protein. The sample records about 350,000 distinct CDR3 sequences, 8% to 9.5% being singletons. The source was PBMCs, collected 35 to 50 days after the first yellow fever vaccination. These receptor sequences come from a man aged 18 to 30 who received the YFV17D yellow fever vaccine.

About this clonotype itself: An end of the junction does not agree with germline; a read error may underlie this. The chain recombines TRBV28 with TRBJ1-4; unclear D gene. Per germline, CDR1 MDHEN and CDR2 SYDVKM. The CDR3 has 11 amino acids. The CDR3 loop is CAGSLWEKLFF. The CDR3 DNA sequence: TGTGCCGGCAGTTTATGGGAAAAACTGTTTTTT.

This clonotype was observed a few times. The rearrangement joins TRBV4-1 to TRBJ2-3; 10 bases fit TRBD1. CDR1 and CDR2 from the germline V gene are MGHRA and YSYEKL. There are 17 residues in the CDR3. The ends lost 1 base at V and 3 bases at J; junction bases unmatched: 7. DNA of the CDR3: TGCGCCAGCAGCCAAGTCTCCCTGGACAGGGGGACAGATACGCAGTATTTT. Its protein product is CASSQVSLDRGTDTQYF.

A few counts support this clonotype. The chain has TRBV5-1 and TRBJ1-4, with TRBD1 matching 7 bases. The V and J ends lost 0 bases and 3 bases, in that order; junction bases with no gene match: 2. Germline CDR1 is SGHRS and CDR2 is YFSETQ. The CDR3 loop spans 15 amino acids. CDR3 amino acids: CASSLGQGANEKLFF. The CDR3 coding sequence is TGCGCCAGCAGCTTGGGACAGGGTGCTAATGAAAAACTGTTTTTT.

V is TRBV12-3 or TRBV12-4 and J is TRBJ2-7; 12 bases map to TRBD2. The CDR3 is 16 residues long. V was pared by 6 bases and J by 3 bases, with 9 bases of the junction left unmatched. CDR3 in amino acids: CASRAHGTSGFYEQYF. The CDR3 DNA sequence: TGTGCCAGCAGGGCTCATGGGACTAGCGGGTTCTACGAGCAGTACTTC.

This clonotype appeared many times. The chain has TRBV11-2 and TRBJ1-2, with a tentative D call TRBD1 (5 bases). Germline V CDR1 and CDR2: SGHAT, FQNNGV. Trimming removed 5 bases from V and 0 bases from J, with 19 bases in between. This CDR3 comprises 17 residues. The CDR3 region is CASSRRDGVPANYGYTF. Here the CDR3 DNA reads TGTGCCAGCAGCCGGCGGGACGGAGTCCCAGCTAACTATGGCTACACCTTC. The whole variable domain, remainder taken from reference TRBV11-2 and TRBJ1-2, is EAGVAQSPRYKIIEKRQSVAFWCNPISGHATLYWYQQILGQGPKLLIQFQNNGVVDDSQLPKDRFSAERLKGVDSTLKIQPAKLEDSAVYLCASSRRDGVPANYGYTFGSGTRLTVV.

The chain recombines TRBV20-1 with TRBJ2-7; the D gene is possibly TRBD2 (6 bases). The CDR3 totals 15 residues. From germline, CDR1 is DFQATT and CDR2 SNEGSKA (reference sequence). The V end lost 5 bases, the J end lost 0 bases, and 17 bases lay between the germline ends. CDR3 coding DNA: TGCAGTGCTGGGCCGGGACTGCTACCCTCCTACGAGCAGTACGTC. It encodes CSAGPGLLPSYEQYV.

The sample holds many counts of this clonotype. V gene TRBV7-2 combines with J gene TRBJ1-4, with a possible D match to TRBD1 (5 bases). The CDR3 is 15 amino acids. Germline V gene lookup returns CDR1 SGHTA and CDR2 FQGNSA. V lost 5 bases and J 8 bases, leaving 18 bases between the germline ends. The CDR3 DNA sequence: TGTGCCAGCAGCCCCTCACAGGCTCGGGGGGAAAAACTGTTTTTT. Translating gives CASSPSQARGEKLFF.

This clonotype has just a few counts. This chain connects TRBV19 to TRBJ2-1, with 14 bases aligning to TRBD2. Trimming took 6 bases from V and 9 from J; bases not matched to a gene: 16. The germline gives CDR1 LNHDA, CDR2 SQIVND (reference sequence). This CDR3 has 18 residues. The chain's CDR3 is CASSGLAGGTPIRGEQFF. The CDR3, as DNA: TGTGCCAGTAGCGGACTAGCGGGGGGCACTCCAATACGCGGTGAGCAGTTCTTC.

This clonotype has only a few counts. Here the CDR3 reads CSPRGLGGSYEQYV. The CDR3 region has the DNA TGCAGCCCGAGGGGGCTGGGGGGCTCCTACGAGCAGTACGTC. The chain employs TRBV20-1 and TRBJ2-7; D is possibly TRBD1 (7 bases). This CDR3 spans 14 amino acids. CDR1 DFQATT and CDR2 SNEGSKA come from the germline V gene (reference sequence).

As concerns this clonotype: A much larger clone sits a single nucleotide away, making a read error possible. The V and J genes are TRBV24-1 and TRBJ1-5; 8 bases are a match to TRBD1. In germline, CDR1 is KGHDR, CDR2 SFDVKD. This CDR3 has 16 residues. This CDR3 reads CATSEAGTGSNQTQHF. The CDR3, as DNA: TGTGCCACCAGTGAAGCCGGGACAGGTAGCAATCAGACCCAGCATTTT.

This clonotype has only a few counts. The chain has TRBV5-1 and TRBJ2-1; 8 bases align to TRBD2. CDR1 is SGHRS and CDR2 is YFSETQ in the germline V gene. The ends lost 6 bases at V and 5 bases at J; junction bases unmatched: 10. This CDR3 is 15 amino acids long. CDR3 sequence: CASTQGGGTDNEQFF. CDR3 bases: TGCGCCAGCACCCAGGGCGGGGGGACCGACAATGAGCAGTTCTTC.

V gene TRBV6-2 or TRBV6-3 combines with J gene TRBJ2-5, with a weak D call TRBD1 (6 bases). This CDR3 has 13 amino acids. Trimming removed 9 bases at V and 0 bases at J, with 11 bases between. Per germline, CDR1 MNHEY and CDR2 SVGEGT. The CDR3 spells CARIDRYQETQYF. CDR3 sequence (DNA): TGTGCCAGGATCGACAGGTACCAAGAGACCCAGTACTTC.

The CDR3 bases are TGCGCCAGCAGCTTGCTTGCCCTGCCCTATCGCTACGAGCAGTACTTC. The encoded protein is CASSLLALPYRYEQYF. The chain combines TRBV5-1 with TRBJ2-7, with no clear D. V gave up 1 base and J gave up 3 bases, with 17 bases separating them. Germline CDR1 reads SGHRS; CDR2 reads YFSETQ. CDR3 length equals 16 residues.

The table lists this clonotype with many counts. The chain recombines TRBV6-5 with TRBJ1-1, with D unresolved. This CDR3 contains 11 residues. The V end lost 8 bases, the J end lost 6 bases, and 10 bases lay between the germline ends. Germline V gene data show CDR1 as MNHEY and CDR2 as SVGAGI. CDR3 amino acids: CASSDGAEAFF. DNA of the CDR3: TGTGCCAGCTCAGACGGAGCTGAAGCTTTCTTT.

This clonotype was observed many times. The chain uses TRBV7-8 and TRBJ2-1, with D tentatively TRBD1 (6 bases). V was pared by 1 base and J by 4 bases, with 17 bases between. Germline CDR1 is SGHVS and CDR2 is FQNEAQ. The CDR3 sequence is 17 residues long. In nucleotides, the CDR3 is TGTGCCAGCAGCTTAGGGGAAAGGTCAGGGGCATACAATGAGCAGTTCTTC. Translated, it gives CASSLGERSGAYNEQFF.

The V call is TRBV2, the J call TRBJ2-1, with D possibly matching TRBD2 (5 bases). The germline V and J ends were trimmed by 2 bases and 7 bases, with 6 bases remaining between them. This CDR3 has 12 residues. Germline V gives CDR1 SNHLY, CDR2 FYNNEI. In DNA form, the CDR3 reads TGTGCCAGCAGTGAACCGGGGAATGAGCAGTTCTTC. The encoded protein is CASSEPGNEQFF.

The chain joins TRBV6-5 to TRBJ2-7; either TRBD1 or TRBD2 may supply D (5 bases each). This CDR3 spans 13 amino acids. The germline V gene has CDR1 MNHEY and CDR2 SVGAGI. V dropped 4 bases and J dropped 5 bases, with 12 bases sitting between them. The CDR3 protein is CASSWTGAHEQYF. Written as DNA, the CDR3 is TGTGCCAGCAGTTGGACTGGGGCCCACGAGCAGTACTTC.

This rearrangement joins TRBV15 to TRBJ1-1; 7 bases agree with TRBD1. Trimming at V came to 8 bases and at J to 1 base, leaving 13 bases not matched to a gene. This CDR3 contains 16 residues. The germline gives CDR1 LNHNV, CDR2 YYDKDF (reference sequence). The CDR3 loop is CATRLLGTGENTEAFF. The CDR3 nucleotides read TGTGCCACCCGTCTCTTGGGAACAGGGGAGAACACTGAAGCTTTCTTT.

For the CDR3, the DNA is TGTGCCAGCAGCTTAGCCGGGTATTTGGGCTTGTGGAACACTGAAGCTTTCTTT. Translated, it gives CASSLAGYLGLWNTEAFF. The rearrangement joins TRBV11-1 to TRBJ1-1, with unresolved D. The CDR3 loop spans 18 amino acids. V lost 0 bases to trimming and J lost 1 base, with 18 bases between them. Per germline, CDR1 SGHAT and CDR2 FQDESV (reference sequence).

This clonotype was observed at least ten times. The V and J genes are TRBV7-2 and TRBJ2-1, with 15 bases fitting TRBD2. CDR3 length: 15 amino acids. Trimming took 4 bases from V and 8 from J; bases not matched to a gene: 3. The V gene's germline CDR1 is SGHTA and CDR2 FQGNSA. The CDR3: CASSWTSGGGDEQFF. The CDR3 DNA sequence: TGTGCCAGCAGCTGGACTAGCGGGGGGGGGGATGAGCAGTTCTTC.

V usage is TRBV20-1 and J usage is TRBJ1-1, with 7 bases aligning to TRBD1. CDR1 and CDR2 (germline): DFQATT, SNEGSKA (reference sequence). V was pared by 5 bases and J by 2 bases, with 5 bases of the junction left unmatched. This CDR3 comprises 13 residues. In DNA, the CDR3 is TGCAGTGCTCCCAGGGGGACAAACACTGAAGCTTTCTTT. This encodes CSAPRGTNTEAFF.

V usage is TRBV18 and J usage is TRBJ1-2, with unresolved D. V was trimmed by 1 base and J by 4 bases, leaving 10 bases between them. From germline, CDR1 is KGHSH and CDR2 LQKENI. This CDR3 has 14 residues. The CDR3 nucleotides are TGTGCCAGCTCACCACGGACGGAACCCTATGGCTACACCTTC. Residues: CASSPRTEPYGYTF.

This clonotype was recorded at least ten times. The chain links TRBV7-2 to TRBJ2-3; D could derive from TRBD1 or TRBD2 (5 bases each). Germline loops: CDR1 SGHTA, CDR2 FQGNSA. There are 13 residues in the CDR3. V shed 5 bases and J shed 6 bases, with 12 bases lying between them. CDR3 nucleotides: TGTGCCAGCAGCGGTTCCGGGGCGGATACGCAGTATTTT. This translates into CASSGSGADTQYF. The full variable domain, rest sourced from reference TRBV7-2 and TRBJ2-3, is GAGVSQSPSNKVTEKGKDVELRCDPISGHTALYWYRQSLGQGLEFLIYFQGNSAPDKSGLPSDRFSAERTGGSVSTLTIQRTQQEDSAVYLCASSGSGADTQYFGPGTRLTVL.

Many counts were recorded for this clonotype. CDR3 DNA sequence: TGTGCCAGCAGCGACGGACAGGCCTACAATGAGCAGTTCTTC. Protein: CASSDGQAYNEQFF. The genes are TRBV9 and TRBJ2-1, with 7 bases fitting TRBD1. After removal of 3 bases from V and 2 bases from J, the junction contained 2 bases not matched to a gene. Per the germline V gene, CDR1 is SGDLS and CDR2 is YYNGEE. The CDR3 is 14 amino acids.